The present entry profiles one T cell receptor (beta chain) with its context. Recovered Cohort 3 donors showed two negative PCRs, clearance, or symptom resolution. V lost 2 bases, J lost 6 bases, and 3 bases stayed unmatched. Germline assignment: CDR1 LGHNA and CDR2 YSLEER. CDR3 length equals 15 residues. In the authors' methods: By means of reference gene primer amplification, nucleated cell counts were estimated. The protocol was immunoSEQ multiplex PCR, while the TCRdb copy is restricted to in-frame clones and leaves out a portion. The V and J calls and clone size come from that table; D and trimming were worked out from the DNA. The table lists 200,000 to 250,000 clones, 86% of them singletons. The entry originates in a study of blood T cell repertoires in COVID-19.

Sequencing input: PBMCs or T cells enriched from blood (not recorded which). The clonotype comes from a woman in her 50s who had recovered from COVID-19. The rearrangement joins TRBV4-3 to TRBJ2-1; 11 nucleotides line up with TRBD2. CDR3 region: CASSQSGLAANEQFF. In DNA, the CDR3 is TGCGCCAGCAGCCAATCGGGACTAGCGGCCAATGAGCAGTTCTTC.